Listed here are 18 T cell receptor beta chains from one sample, sequenced in a study of CD8 T cells in Susac syndrome. A quantity of roughly 0.5 to 1 ug RNA underwent reverse transcription using random hexamers. TCRdb fed the immunoSEQ multiplex PCR reads into MiXCR, producing one record per CDR3 protein. The table shows over 100,000 distinct CDR3 sequences, with nearly 96% occurring only once. Sequenced: CD4+ T cells from PBMCs. All receptors derive from a human donor with Susac syndrome.

The V and J genes are TRBV30 and TRBJ2-1, with TRBD1 as a possible D gene (7 bases). The CDR3 is made up of 16 amino acids. CDR1 GTSNPN and CDR2 SVGIG come from the germline V gene (reference sequence). The ends were cut back, 3 bases at V and 3 bases at J, with 18 bases in the middle. The DNA for the CDR3 is TGTGCCTGGAGGGGACATGGAGGGGGCTTCTACAATGAGCAGTTCTTC. Translated: CAWRGHGGGFYNEQFF.

The gene calls are TRBV11-2 and TRBJ2-3; 8 bases line up with TRBD2. The CDR3 consists of 14 residues. Germline V CDR1 and CDR2: SGHAT, FQNNGV. Trimming cost V 5 bases and J 2 bases; bases outside gene matches: 3. The CDR3 sequence: CASSPSGPTDTQYF. CDR3 sequence (DNA): TGTGCCAGCAGCCCTAGCGGGCCCACAGATACGCAGTATTTT.

The V call is TRBV20-1, the J call TRBJ2-5; 8 bases align to TRBD1. The junction had 8 bases not matched to a gene; V was cut back by 5 bases and J by 9 bases. The CDR3 runs 12 residues. Germline-derived CDR1 and CDR2 are DFQATT and SNEGSKA (reference sequence). CDR3 loop: CSADGQGGSQYF. DNA of the CDR3: TGCAGTGCTGACGGACAGGGCGGTTCCCAGTACTTC.

The chain employs TRBV30 and TRBJ1-2; D remains ambiguous. The ends were cut back, 0 bases at V and 5 bases at J, with 10 bases in the middle. Germline V CDR1 and CDR2: GTSNPN, SVGIG (reference sequence). The CDR3 totals 13 residues. CDR3 in amino acids: CAWSVQRAYGYTF. CDR3 bases: TGTGCCTGGAGTGTCCAGCGGGCGTATGGCTACACCTTC.

The chain has TRBV20-1 and TRBJ2-5; 7 bases line up with TRBD2. This CDR3 is 14 amino acids long. The V gene's germline CDR1 is DFQATT and CDR2 SNEGSKA (reference sequence). J was trimmed by 4 bases and V by 3 bases; bases with no gene match: 8. The CDR3 reads CSARKGGSPETQYF. CDR3 sequence (DNA): TGCAGTGCTAGGAAGGGCGGGAGCCCAGAGACCCAGTACTTC.

The chain uses TRBV28 and TRBJ2-7, with unresolved D. CDR1 is MDHEN, CDR2 SYDVKM, per germline. The CDR3 runs to 12 residues. The ends were cut back, 7 bases at V and 6 bases at J, with 13 bases in the middle. CDR3 nucleotides: TGTGCCAGCACCCTTTCTCTCGGCGAGCAGTACTTC. Protein sequence: CASTLSLGEQYF.

V gene TRBV29-1 combines with J gene TRBJ2-1; 11 bases agree with TRBD2. Looked up from germline, CDR1 is SQVTM and CDR2 is ANQGSEA. With V trimmed by 4 bases and J by 4 bases, 9 bases remained unmatched. CDR3 size: 16 residues. The DNA of the CDR3 is TGCAGCGTTGGGGAGGTAGCGGGAGGGGAGTACAATGAGCAGTTCTTC. This sequence encodes CSVGEVAGGEYNEQFF.

This sequence joins TRBV27 and TRBJ1-2; D is perhaps TRBD1 (6 bases). CDR1 is MNHEY and CDR2 is SMNVEV in the germline V gene (reference sequence). V was cut by 4 bases and J by 9 bases, with 15 bases left in between. The CDR3 extends over 13 amino acids. The CDR3 sequence: CASSWREGESYTF. In DNA, the CDR3 is TGTGCCAGCAGTTGGCGCGAGGGGGAGAGCTACACCTTC.

The chain is built from TRBV3-1 and TRBJ2-7; weak D call: TRBD2 (6 bases). This CDR3 contains 14 residues. CDR1 is LGHDT, CDR2 YNNKEL, per germline (reference sequence). Trimming took 0 bases from V and 6 from J, leaving 12 bases between them. The CDR3 nucleotides read TGTGCCAGCAGCCAAGATCAGGGAGCGGGCGAGCAGTACTTC. It yields the protein CASSQDQGAGEQYF.

J is TRBJ2-7 and V is TRBV20-1; 7 nucleotides agree with TRBD2. V shed 3 bases and J 6 bases; nucleotides not matched to a gene: 11. CDR3 length: 14 residues. Germline values: CDR1 DFQATT, CDR2 SNEGSKA (reference sequence). CDR3 region: CSASRETSPREQYF. DNA for the CDR3: TGCAGTGCTAGTCGTGAGACTAGCCCCCGCGAGCAGTACTTC.

The rearrangement links TRBV3-1 to TRBJ1-2; D is uncertain. The germline V gene encodes CDR1 LGHDT and CDR2 YNNKEL (reference sequence). V shed 2 bases and J shed 4 bases, with 11 bases lying between them. The CDR3 loop spans 14 amino acids. The CDR3 region is CASSQPGQFYGYTF. The CDR3 coding sequence is TGTGCCAGCAGCCAACCCGGGCAGTTCTATGGCTACACCTTC.

V gene TRBV11-1 combines with J gene TRBJ2-5, with a tentative D call TRBD2 (5 bases). V was pared by 0 bases and J by 0 bases, with 23 bases between. The germline CDR1 and CDR2 sequences are SGHAT and FQDESV (reference sequence). The length of the CDR3 is 20 residues. CDR3 loop: CASSLASSPSGGYHQETQYF. CDR3 nucleotides: TGTGCCAGCAGCTTAGCTTCCTCCCCCTCGGGCGGGTACCACCAAGAGACCCAGTACTTC.

The chain uses TRBV12-3 or TRBV12-4 and TRBJ2-6; possible D gene TRBD1, 5 bases. Trimming took off 3 bases at V and 4 bases at J, with 10 bases between the two ends. The CDR3 totals 15 residues. The DNA of the CDR3 is TGTGCCAGCAGTTTCCAGGGCGGAGGGGCCAACGTCCTGACTTTC. This gives the protein CASSFQGGGANVLTF.

The rearrangement links TRBV15 to TRBJ2-5; D gene uncertain. V lost 1 base to trimming and J lost 3 bases, with 9 bases between them. The CDR3 has 14 amino acids. The V gene's germline CDR1 is LNHNV and CDR2 YYDKDF (reference sequence). The CDR3 here is CATSRAPREETQYF. DNA of the CDR3: TGTGCCACCAGCAGAGCTCCAAGGGAAGAGACCCAGTACTTC. The full variable domain, with the rest looked up from reference TRBV15 and TRBJ2-5, is DAMVIQNPRYQVTQFGKPVTLSCSQTLNHNVMYWYQQKSSQAPKLLFHYYDKDFNNEADTPDNFQSRRPNTSFCFLDIRSPGLGDTAMYLCATSRAPREETQYFGPGTRLLVL.

The chain is built from TRBV28 and TRBJ2-7; D gene ambiguous. Looked up from germline, CDR1 is MDHEN and CDR2 is SYDVKM. The CDR3 sequence is 14 residues long. V was trimmed by 4 bases and J by 4 bases, leaving 14 bases between them. In nucleotides, the CDR3 is TGTGCCAGCAGTTCAAGTACGCCTTCTTACGAGCAGTACTTC. It encodes CASSSSTPSYEQYF.

V gene TRBV20-1 combines with J gene TRBJ2-1, with 12 bases identical to TRBD2. The CDR3 contains 14 residues. Per the germline V gene, CDR1 is DFQATT and CDR2 is SNEGSKA (reference sequence). J gave up 6 bases and V 5 bases, and 5 bases lay outside the gene matches. CDR3 sequence reads: CSALLAGGLNEQFF. The CDR3 nucleotides are TGCAGTGCTCTCCTAGCGGGAGGGCTCAATGAGCAGTTCTTC.

This clonotype is a singleton in its sample. The V gene is TRBV6-5, the J gene TRBJ2-7; 8 bases fit TRBD2. The trim removed 6 bases at V and 2 bases at J, leaving 3 bases unmatched. The V gene's germline CDR1 is MNHEY and CDR2 SVGAGI. CDR3 length: 13 residues. This CDR3 is CASRGLETYEQYF. CDR3 coding DNA: TGTGCCAGCAGGGGACTAGAGACCTACGAGCAGTACTTC.

This clonotype was recorded only once. The chain recombines TRBV5-4 with TRBJ2-1; D call uncertain. The CDR3 is 15 amino acids. Germline-derived CDR1 and CDR2 are SGHNT and YYREEE (reference sequence). V lost 2 bases and J 6 bases, leaving 15 bases between the germline ends. The CDR3 DNA is TGTGCCAGCAGCTTTGGCTCCACGGATGTCAATGAGCAGTTCTTC. Protein sequence: CASSFGSTDVNEQFF.